This is a list of T cell receptor beta chains from one sample in a study of T cells in Graves' hyperthyroidism and ophthalmopathy. TCRdb recomputed calls from the multiplex PCR reads with MiXCR, one row per CDR3 protein. Of about 690,000 distinct CDR3 sequences listed, around 16% are singletons. Sequenced input: blood. These TCRs come from a man over 45 with Graves' hyperthyroidism. Each CDR3 is given with its conserved first and last residue. The D gene is left open where the match is weak. Clone size, where shown, is once, few, many, or a class for clones that have expanded.

V gene	J gene	clone size	D gene	CDR3 DNA	CDR3 protein
TRBV20-1	TRBJ2-5	many	NA	TGCAGTGCCACATCCCTGGCGCGCTACCAAGAGACCCAGTACTTC	CSATSLARYQETQYF
TRBV7-2	TRBJ2-3	few	TRBD2	TGTGCCAGCAGCTTCCGACTAGCGGGAGGGAGCACAGATACGCAGTATTTT	CASSFRLAGGSTDTQYF
TRBV7-3	TRBJ2-3	few	NA	TGTGCCAGCAGCTCAAACATGGGGGAATCGACAGATACGCAGTATTTT	CASSSNMGESTDTQYF
TRBV10-3	TRBJ1-2	many	NA	TGTGCCATCAGTGAGTCAGGTGGTAACTATGGCTACACCTTC	CAISESGGNYGYTF
TRBV28	TRBJ1-2	many	TRBD1	TGTGCCAGCAGTGTTGGACAGGGGGCTGGGTATGGCTACACCTTC	CASSVGQGAGYGYTF
TRBV18	TRBJ1-2	few	NA	TGTGCCAGCTCACCCGAGGCGAGTCGGGGCTACACCTTC	CASSPEASRGYTF
TRBV29-1	TRBJ2-5	NA	NA	TGCAGCGGAGGCGGGCGGGGTTTAGAGACCCAGTACTTC	CSGGGRGLETQYF
TRBV6-1	TRBJ2-7	NA	NA	TGTGCCAGCAGTGAGAGGGGGGGAACGGACGAGCAGTACTTC	CASSERGGTDEQYF
TRBV19	TRBJ2-1	few	NA	TGTGCCAGTAGTATAGATCTCCGGGCATCCTCCTACAATGAGCAGTTCTTC	CASSIDLRASSYNEQFF
TRBV9	TRBJ2-5	many	TRBD2	TGTGCCAGCAGCGTAACGGGGGGAACCGACCAAGAGACCCAGTACTTC	CASSVTGGTDQETQYF
TRBV28	TRBJ1-3	many	NA	TGTGCCAGCAGTTTGGGATACTTAAACACCATATATTTT	CASSLGYLNTIYF
TRBV12-3/TRBV12-4	TRBJ1-1	NA	NA	TGTGCCAGCAGTTTACGACTGATGAACACTGAAGCTTTCTTT	CASSLRLMNTEAFF
TRBV6-5	TRBJ1-5	NA	NA	TGTGCCAGCAGTAACCGTAAGGGGGGTGGCAATCAGCCCCAGCATTTT	CASSNRKGGGNQPQHF
TRBV7-9	TRBJ2-7	many	TRBD2	TGTGCCAGCAGCTTAGCTTCGGGGACTACCTACGAGCAGTACTTC	CASSLASGTTYEQYF